One and the same sample provided the 27 T cell receptor beta chains below, sequenced in a study of blood T cell repertoires in COVID-19. Using immunoSEQ multiplex PCR, the repertoire was profiled, and TCRdb retains in-frame clones only, with some absent. The sample shows about 410,000 clones, over 75% of them seen only once. Sequenced material: peripheral blood. The receptors come from a middle-aged woman with COVID-19, enrolled during active disease.

The V gene is TRBV29-1, the J gene TRBJ1-1; D remains ambiguous. The CDR3 runs to 11 residues. Germline lookup yields CDR1 SQVTM and CDR2 ANQGSEA. V lost 6 bases and J lost 11, with 16 bases in between. The CDR3 protein is CSVLLRVGAFF. CDR3 coding DNA: TGCAGCGTCCTGCTGAGGGTTGGCGCTTTCTTT.

CDR3 nucleotides: TGTGCCAGCAGCGTAGGAAGCGGCAGGTCCTACGAGCAGTACTTC. This gives the protein CASSVGSGRSYEQYF. The chain employs TRBV9 and TRBJ2-7; D is perhaps TRBD2 (5 bases). CDR1 SGDLS and CDR2 YYNGEE come from the germline V gene. Trimming removed 0 bases at V and 1 base at J, with 11 bases between. The CDR3 totals 15 residues.

V and J are TRBV28 and TRBJ1-4; no clear D. Germline V gene lookup returns CDR1 MDHEN and CDR2 SYDVKM. Trimming shortened V by 8 bases and J by 5 bases, and 6 bases separated the two germline ends. The CDR3 has 11 amino acids. The chain's CDR3 is CASFMNEKLFF. CDR3 DNA sequence: TGTGCCAGCTTCATGAATGAAAAACTGTTTTTT.

The chain combines TRBV2 with TRBJ1-1, with D maybe TRBD1 (5 bases). The V gene's germline CDR1 is SNHLY and CDR2 FYNNEI. The V gene lost 0 bases and the J gene lost 4 bases, with 12 bases spanning the gap. This CDR3 region has 15 residues. The DNA of the CDR3 is TGTGCCAGCAGTGAAGCGCTTCAGGGTGCCACTGAAGCTTTCTTT. Its protein is CASSEALQGATEAFF.

The chain employs TRBV5-6 and TRBJ2-2; D is possibly TRBD1 (6 bases). Trimming stripped 0 bases from V and 4 bases from J, with 10 bases between. Germline V gene sequence: CDR1 SGHDT, CDR2 YYEEEE. This CDR3 has 15 residues. The CDR3 sequence is CASSLVGRGTGELFF. CDR3 in DNA: TGTGCCAGCAGCTTGGTGGGCAGGGGCACCGGGGAGCTGTTTTTT.

The chain links TRBV27 to TRBJ1-2; 9 bases match TRBD1. Germline-derived CDR1 and CDR2 are MNHEY and SMNVEV (reference sequence). Unmatched junction bases numbered 14, after V lost 2 bases and J lost 7 bases. This CDR3 region has 17 residues. CDR3: CASSLMRTGAPVGGYTF. In DNA, the CDR3 is TGTGCCAGCAGTTTAATGCGGACAGGGGCCCCCGTAGGTGGCTACACCTTC.

Only one count was recorded for this clone. V usage is TRBV5-6 and J usage is TRBJ1-2; D may be TRBD1 (5 bases). The CDR3 is 14 residues long. CDR1 is SGHDT and CDR2 is YYEEEE in the germline V gene. V was trimmed by 0 bases and J by 4 bases, leaving 10 bases between them. CDR3 sequence: CASSLETGRYGYTF. The CDR3 DNA reads TGTGCCAGCAGCTTGGAAACAGGCCGCTATGGCTACACCTTC.

As to this clone: Other DNA sequences from this sample encode an identical CDR3 as well. The V call is TRBV28, the J call TRBJ2-7; TRBD2 might be the D (5 bases). V lost 3 bases and J 3 bases, leaving 9 bases between the germline ends. Germline CDR1 reads MDHEN; CDR2 reads SYDVKM. The length of the CDR3 is 13 residues. Here the CDR3 reads CASSFGGRYEQYF. CDR3 bases: TGTGCCAGCAGTTTTGGAGGACGCTACGAGCAGTACTTC.

As DNA, the CDR3 is TGTGCCAGCAGTCCCTCCGGACTAGTCGGCAACATTCAGTACTTC. Protein sequence: CASSPSGLVGNIQYF. The V gene is TRBV28, the J gene TRBJ2-4, with 7 positions matching TRBD2. This CDR3 is built from 15 residues. The germline CDR1 and CDR2 sequences are MDHEN and SYDVKM. V lost 5 bases and J lost 7; bases outside the gene matches: 11. The full variable domain, with the rest looked up from reference TRBV28 and TRBJ2-4, is DVKVTQSSRYLVKRTGEKVFLECVQDMDHENMFWYRQDPGLGLRLIYFSYDVKMKEKGDIPEGYSVSREKKERFSLILESASTNQTSMYLCASSPSGLVGNIQYFGAGTRLSVL.

The J gene is TRBJ1-5, the V gene TRBV29-1; D is perhaps TRBD1 (6 bases). CDR1 and CDR2 (germline): SQVTM, ANQGSEA. V was trimmed by 4 bases and J by 0 bases, leaving 16 bases between them. This CDR3 spans 16 amino acids. The CDR3, as DNA: TGCAGCGTTGTACTCCAGACAGGCGATAGCAATCAGCCCCAGCATTTT. Its translation is CSVVLQTGDSNQPQHF.

This clone has just one count. The chain has TRBV18 and TRBJ2-1, with TRBD2 matching over 8 bases. This CDR3 has 17 residues. CDR1 KGHSH and CDR2 LQKENI come from the germline V gene. The junction had 11 bases not matched to a gene; V was cut back by 6 bases and J by 1 base. CDR3 loop: CASSPQGSSGSYNEQFF. The CDR3 DNA follows: TGTGCCAGCTCTCCCCAAGGTTCTAGCGGGTCCTACAATGAGCAGTTCTTC.

This chain joins TRBV11-2 and TRBJ2-6, with 9 positions matching TRBD1. The J segment lost 2 bases and the V segment lost 5 bases, leaving 10 bases of the junction unmatched. This CDR3 is built from 18 residues. Germline V gene lookup returns CDR1 SGHAT and CDR2 FQNNGV. The CDR3 DNA sequence: TGTGCCAGCAGCCGATGGACAGGGGTAGTTGCTGGGGCCAACGTCCTGACTTTC. Its protein product is CASSRWTGVVAGANVLTF.

This clone was observed a handful of times. The chain joins TRBV5-6 to TRBJ1-2, with D perhaps TRBD1 (5 bases). CDR1 SGHDT and CDR2 YYEEEE come from the germline V gene. The CDR3 totals 15 residues. V was clipped by 5 bases and J by 4 bases, with 18 bases between them. The CDR3 spells CASRLTGSTIYGYTF. For the CDR3, the DNA is TGTGCCAGCAGGTTAACAGGATCTACCATCTATGGCTACACCTTC.

Here the CDR3 DNA reads TGTGCCAGCAGTTGGGGGGAGGGTCGGTCACCCCTCCACTTT. As protein: CASSWGEGRSPLHF. The rearrangement links TRBV28 to TRBJ1-6; D perhaps matches TRBD1 (5 bases). The CDR3 runs 14 residues. Germline-derived CDR1 and CDR2 are MDHEN and SYDVKM. Trimming pared 4 bases from V and 10 bases from J, leaving 14 bases between.

The chain has TRBV12-3 or TRBV12-4 and TRBJ1-2; D is unresolved. This CDR3 spans 13 amino acids. The V gene lost 2 bases and the J gene lost 4 bases, with 8 bases spanning the gap. In nucleotides, the CDR3 is TGTGCCAGCAGTTTAAACAGTTTCTATGGCTACACCTTC. Encoded protein: CASSLNSFYGYTF.

This chain joins TRBV4-1 and TRBJ2-1; 8 bases are shared with TRBD1. Trimming cost V 4 bases and J 7 bases; bases outside gene matches: 9. There are 15 residues in the CDR3. CDR1 and CDR2 from the germline V gene are MGHRA and YSYEKL. In DNA form, the CDR3 reads TGCGCCAGCAGCCTAGAGGACAGGGCGAGGAATGAGCAGTTCTTC. The encoded protein is CASSLEDRARNEQFF.

This clone showed up just once. The chain recombines TRBV4-3 with TRBJ2-2; TRBD2 aligns across 11 bases. The CDR3 is 16 residues long. The J segment lost 5 bases and the V segment lost 2 bases, leaving 4 bases of the junction unmatched. Germline CDR1 LGHNA, CDR2 YSLEER. CDR3 amino acids: CASSQPSGGSTGELFF. CDR3 DNA: TGCGCCAGCAGCCAACCTAGCGGGGGGTCAACCGGGGAGCTGTTTTTT.

The chain is built from TRBV30 and TRBJ2-7, with 11 bases aligning to TRBD1. CDR1 and CDR2 from the germline V gene are GTSNPN and SVGIG (reference sequence). The ends lost 0 bases at V and 4 bases at J; junction bases unmatched: 2. CDR3 size: 14 residues. CDR3 protein: CAWSVGQGVYEQYF. The CDR3, as DNA: TGTGCCTGGAGTGTGGGACAGGGGGTTTACGAGCAGTACTTC. Drawing the rest from reference TRBV30 and TRBJ2-7, the complete variable domain is SQTIHQWPATLVQPVGSPLSLECTVEGTSNPNLYWYRQAAGRGLQLLFYSVGIGQISSEVPQNLSASRPQDRQFILSSKKLLLSDSGFYLCAWSVGQGVYEQYFGPGTRLTVT.

The chain employs TRBV2 and TRBJ1-4; 7 bases are shared with TRBD1. Losses at the gene ends were 6 bases for V and 7 bases for J; bases not matched to a gene: 11. The CDR3 is 15 residues long. Germline V gene sequence: CDR1 SNHLY, CDR2 FYNNEI. This CDR3 is CASSGLSGTAEKLFF. The CDR3 DNA reads as TGTGCCAGCAGCGGTTTGTCTGGGACAGCTGAAAAACTGTTTTTT.

V and J are TRBV7-9 and TRBJ2-1, with 11 positions matching TRBD2. Germline V lookup: CDR1 SEHNR, CDR2 FQNEAQ (reference sequence). V gave up 5 bases and J gave up 4 bases; unmatched junction bases: 4. The CDR3 is made up of 15 amino acids. The CDR3 sequence is CASSQGLAAYNEQFF. CDR3 DNA: TGTGCCAGCAGCCAGGGACTAGCGGCTTACAATGAGCAGTTCTTC.

The chain recombines TRBV5-1 with TRBJ2-1, with D unresolved. CDR3 size: 16 residues. Germline V lookup: CDR1 SGHRS, CDR2 YFSETQ. Trimming removed 2 bases from V and 4 bases from J, with 16 bases in between. Here the CDR3 reads CASSFDPSRLYNEQFF. In DNA form, the CDR3 reads TGCGCCAGCAGCTTTGACCCATCGCGGCTTTACAATGAGCAGTTCTTC. The full variable domain, in which reference TRBV5-1 and TRBJ2-1 provide the parts outside the CDR3, is KAGVTQTPRYLIKTRGQQVTLSCSPISGHRSVSWYQQTPGQGLQFLFEYFSETQRNKGNFPGRFSGRQFSNSRSEMNVSTLELGDSALYLCASSFDPSRLYNEQFFGPGTRLTVL.

This clone appeared a single time. CDR3 in amino acids: CASSLALGTGVGYTF. The CDR3 DNA reads as TGTGCCAGCAGCTTAGCTCTTGGGACAGGGGTGGGCTACACCTTC. The rearrangement links TRBV13 to TRBJ1-2, with 10 positions matching TRBD1. The junction had 7 bases not matched to a gene; V was cut back by 1 base and J by 8 bases. The CDR3 length is 15 residues. Germline V gene lookup returns CDR1 PRHDT and CDR2 FYEKMQ (reference sequence).

The CDR3, as DNA: TGTGCCAGCAGTTTATCGGGAGCCGGGAGCAATCAGCCCCAGCATTTT. Translation gives CASSLSGAGSNQPQHF. The chain uses TRBV28 and TRBJ1-5; no definite D call. CDR3 size: 16 residues. Trimming took off 1 base at V and 1 base at J, with 11 bases between the two ends. Germline CDR1 is MDHEN and CDR2 is SYDVKM.

This sequence joins TRBV6-5 and TRBJ1-2; D is perhaps TRBD1 (6 bases). The CDR3 spans 14 residues. Trimming removed 6 bases at V and 6 bases at J, with 17 bases between. The V gene's germline CDR1 is MNHEY and CDR2 SVGAGI. As DNA, the CDR3 is TGTGCCAGCAGCCGACAGGCGTTATATGATGGCTACACCTTC. Encoded protein: CASSRQALYDGYTF.

The J gene is TRBJ1-1, the V gene TRBV6-5, with TRBD1 matching over 10 bases. J was trimmed by 3 bases and V by 4 bases; bases with no gene match: 5. Germline V lookup: CDR1 MNHEY, CDR2 SVGAGI. This CDR3 is 15 amino acids long. The CDR3, as DNA: TGTGCCAGCAGTTTATGGGACAGGGGTGACACTGAAGCTTTCTTT. Translation: CASSLWDRGDTEAFF.

The chain is built from TRBV5-6 and TRBJ1-2, with a tentative D call TRBD1 (6 bases). The CDR3 spans 15 residues. Per the germline V gene, CDR1 is SGHDT and CDR2 is YYEEEE. Between the trimmed V and J ends, which lost 4 bases and 2 bases, there was a span of 15 bases. CDR3 sequence: CASSPWGPVNYGYTF. The DNA for the CDR3 is TGTGCCAGCAGCCCCTGGGGGCCGGTGAACTATGGCTACACCTTC.

The chain couples TRBV11-3 to TRBJ2-1, with TRBD2 identical over 8 bases. The junction had 8 bases not matched to a gene; V was cut back by 5 bases and J by 5 bases. The CDR3 length is 15 residues. CDR1 and CDR2 from the germline V gene are SGHNT and YENEEA. This chain's CDR3 is CASSLGAGGNNEQFF. CDR3 nucleotides: TGTGCCAGCAGCCTCGGGGCGGGAGGTAACAATGAGCAGTTCTTC.